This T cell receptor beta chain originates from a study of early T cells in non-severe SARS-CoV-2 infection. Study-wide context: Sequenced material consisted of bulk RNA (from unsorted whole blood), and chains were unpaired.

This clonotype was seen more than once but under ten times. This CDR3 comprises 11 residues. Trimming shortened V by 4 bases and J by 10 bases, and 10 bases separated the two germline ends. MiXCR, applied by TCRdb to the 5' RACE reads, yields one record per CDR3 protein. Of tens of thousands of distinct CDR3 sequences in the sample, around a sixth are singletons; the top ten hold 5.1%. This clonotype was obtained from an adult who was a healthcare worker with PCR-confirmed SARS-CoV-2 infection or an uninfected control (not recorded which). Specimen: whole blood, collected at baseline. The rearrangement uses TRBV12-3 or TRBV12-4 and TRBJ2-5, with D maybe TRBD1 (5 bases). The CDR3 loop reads CASSSAQDQYF. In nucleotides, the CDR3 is TGTGCCAGCAGTTCAGCACAGGACCAGTACTTC.